This TCR beta chain was recovered during a study of blood T cell repertoires in COVID-19. The germline gives CDR1 SGDLS, CDR2 YYNGEE. This CDR3 has 16 residues. V was cut by 4 bases and J by 4 bases, with 18 bases left in between. Profiled with immunoSEQ multiplex PCR; TCRdb holds only in-frame clones, not every one. The data hold 160,000 or so clones, with 70% to 90% observed a single time. The J gene is TRBJ2-1, the V gene TRBV9, with D maybe TRBD2 (5 bases). This TCR derives from a woman in her sixties or seventies with acute or convalescent COVID-19. The sample consisted of peripheral blood. Here the CDR3 DNA reads TGTGCCAGCAGCCCTTCTCGCGGGCCGGGATACAATGAGCAGTTCTTC. It translates to CASSPSRGPGYNEQFF.